What follows are 28 T cell receptor beta chains derived from one specimen sequenced in a study of blood T cell repertoires in COVID-19. The data were produced by immunoSEQ multiplex PCR, yet TCRdb's version contains in-frame clones alone and is incomplete. The table records fewer than 200,000 clones, approximately 90% of them present only once. The sequenced material came from PBMCs or T cells enriched from blood (not recorded which). Receptors were obtained from a woman aged 40 to 50 in a cohort exposed to, infected with or recovered from COVID-19 (not recorded which).

This chain links TRBV19 with TRBJ2-1; TRBD2 matches 7 bases. The CDR3 is made up of 14 amino acids. CDR1 and CDR2 from the germline V gene are LNHDA and SQIVND (reference sequence). Trimming cost V 6 bases and J 8 bases; bases outside gene matches: 10. The CDR3: CASRRASGGHEQFF. In DNA form, the CDR3 reads TGTGCCAGTAGAAGGGCTAGCGGTGGCCATGAGCAGTTCTTC.

The CDR3, as DNA: TGTGCCACCGTCGAATTGAACAGGGGACGGGACACTGAAGCTTTCTTT. Its translation is CATVELNRGRDTEAFF. The rearrangement uses TRBV6-8 and TRBJ1-1, with 7 bases fitting TRBD1. The CDR3 length is 16 residues. Germline trimming cut 10 bases from V and 3 bases from J; bases unmatched to any gene: 17. CDR1 is MNHGY and CDR2 is SAAAGT in the germline V gene.

This sequence joins TRBV4-1 and TRBJ2-1; maybe TRBD2 (6 bases). This CDR3 contains 17 residues. Deletions cut 6 bases from V and 6 bases from J, with 24 bases between. Germline V gene sequence: CDR1 MGHRA, CDR2 YSYEKL. Here the CDR3 reads CASSKTDEPAGPNEQFF. As DNA, the CDR3 is TGCGCCAGCAGTAAGACTGACGAACCCGCGGGGCCCAATGAGCAGTTCTTC.

The chain joins TRBV5-1 to TRBJ2-7; D might be TRBD1 (6 bases). The germline V gene has CDR1 SGHRS and CDR2 YFSETQ. Trimming removed 0 bases from V and 4 bases from J, with 17 bases in between. This CDR3 has 16 residues. As DNA, the CDR3 is TGCGCCAGCAGCTTGGAGGGGGTTGGGGCCGGTTACGAGCAGTACTTC. This gives the protein CASSLEGVGAGYEQYF.

This rearrangement joins TRBV3-1 (or the pseudogene TRBV3-2) to TRBJ2-5; a possible D gene is TRBD2 (5 bases). Looked up from germline, CDR1 is LGHDT and CDR2 is YNNKEL (reference sequence). V lost 3 bases and J lost 2, with 13 bases in between. CDR3 length equals 15 residues. The CDR3 is CASSQPGRGQETQYF. As DNA, the CDR3 is TGTGCCAGCAGCCAGCCTGGACGGGGACAAGAGACCCAGTACTTC.

The chain employs TRBV28 and TRBJ1-2, with 8 nucleotides matching TRBD1. CDR1 and CDR2 from the germline V gene are MDHEN and SYDVKM. The CDR3 consists of 14 residues. Germline trimming cut 3 bases from V and 8 bases from J; bases unmatched to any gene: 8. CDR3 region: CASSFGQGAQGYTF. CDR3 DNA sequence: TGTGCCAGCAGTTTCGGGCAGGGGGCTCAGGGCTACACCTTC.

This chain uses TRBV13 with TRBJ1-6, with D maybe TRBD1 (5 bases). Germline V gene lookup returns CDR1 PRHDT and CDR2 FYEKMQ (reference sequence). Trimming left V 5 bases short and J 13 bases short, with 18 bases between. This CDR3 is built from 14 residues. The CDR3 protein is CASSHGQEVFPLHF. The CDR3 DNA reads as TGTGCCAGCAGCCATGGACAAGAGGTGTTCCCCCTCCACTTT.

The rearrangement links TRBV5-1 to TRBJ2-3, with TRBD2 matching over 10 bases. Germline CDR1 reads SGHRS; CDR2 reads YFSETQ. V was clipped by 7 bases and J by 5 bases; unmatched bases: 10. This CDR3 region has 15 residues. CDR3 in DNA: TGCGCCAGCGGGGAAGCGGGAGGGCCAATAGATACGCAGTATTTT. Residues: CASGEAGGPIDTQYF.

The rearrangement joins TRBV4-1 to TRBJ2-3, with D maybe TRBD2 (6 bases). This CDR3 spans 14 amino acids. Germline V lookup: CDR1 MGHRA, CDR2 YSYEKL. With 3 bases removed from V and 4 bases from J, the gap between germline ends came to 11 bases. CDR3 nucleotides: TGCGCCAGCAGCCAGGCGGGGTATCCAGATACGCAGTATTTT. Translating it yields CASSQAGYPDTQYF.

This clone appeared once. V and J are TRBV6-5 and TRBJ2-7; 8 nucleotides line up with TRBD1. This CDR3 contains 15 residues. V lost 7 bases, J lost 0 bases, and 8 bases stayed unmatched. Germline loops: CDR1 MNHEY, CDR2 SVGAGI. CDR3 nucleotides: TGTGCCAGCATTAGAGACAGGGGTAGCTCCTACGAGCAGTACTTC. This translates into CASIRDRGSSYEQYF.

The chain carries TRBV10-3 and TRBJ2-3; TRBD2 aligns across 14 bases. Unmatched junction bases numbered 8, after V lost 10 bases and J lost 2 bases. Germline loops: CDR1 ENHRY, CDR2 SYGVKD. The CDR3 length is 16 residues. The CDR3 nucleotides are TGTGCCAACGGACTAGCGGGGGGTCATAACACAGATACGCAGTATTTT. Protein sequence: CANGLAGGHNTDTQYF.

The CDR3 spells CASSRSGSYNEQFF. CDR3 DNA: TGCGCCAGCAGCCGTAGCGGGAGCTACAATGAGCAGTTCTTC. V gene TRBV4-3 combines with J gene TRBJ2-1; TRBD2 matches 9 bases. Germline trimming cut 4 bases from V and 3 bases from J; bases unmatched to any gene: 1. The CDR3 runs to 14 residues. Germline V gene sequence: CDR1 LGHNA, CDR2 YSLEER.

This clone has just a few counts. The chain has TRBV4-2 and TRBJ2-1; 10 bases agree with TRBD2. This CDR3 has 15 amino acids. With 3 bases clipped from V and 6 bases from J, the junction kept 5 bases outside the gene matches. Germline lookup yields CDR1 LGHNA and CDR2 YNFKEQ. This chain's CDR3 is CASSQIERGGNEQFF. Here the CDR3 DNA reads TGTGCCAGCAGCCAGATCGAGCGGGGGGGCAATGAGCAGTTCTTC.

The V call is TRBV6-5, the J call TRBJ2-7, with D possibly being TRBD2 (5 bases). V gave up 0 bases and J gave up 1 base, with 13 bases separating them. Germline V gene sequence: CDR1 MNHEY, CDR2 SVGAGI. The CDR3 spans 16 residues. The DNA of the CDR3 is TGTGCCAGCAGTTACTCCCCGCGGGTGGGGTCCTACGAGCAGTACTTC. This translates into CASSYSPRVGSYEQYF.

The CDR3 DNA reads as TGTGCCAGCTCACCACCAGGGGATGGGTTGGGAGAGCAGTACTTC. This encodes CASSPPGDGLGEQYF. V gene TRBV18 combines with J gene TRBJ2-7; maybe TRBD1 (5 bases). CDR3 length: 15 amino acids. Deletions cut 0 bases from V and 7 bases from J, with 16 bases between. Germline CDR1 is KGHSH and CDR2 is LQKENI.

The V call is TRBV11-2, the J call TRBJ2-3; TRBD2 agrees at 11 bases. This CDR3 contains 15 residues. Germline CDR1 and CDR2: SGHAT and FQNNGV. J lost 6 bases, V lost 1 base, and 3 bases had no gene match. This CDR3 is CASSLAASGGDTQYF. The CDR3 DNA reads TGTGCCAGCAGCTTAGCGGCTAGCGGGGGGGATACGCAGTATTTT.

The J gene is TRBJ1-2, the V gene TRBV9; D gene unclear. The CDR3 consists of 12 residues. CDR1 and CDR2 from the germline V gene are SGDLS and YYNGEE. V was cut by 4 bases and J by 8 bases, with 12 bases left in between. In DNA, the CDR3 is TGTGCCAGCAGCCCCCCGGGTTGGGGCTACACCTTC. Protein sequence: CASSPPGWGYTF.

This clone was counted between two and nine times. CDR3 DNA sequence: TGTGCCACCAGTGGTGCCTATGGTTATGGCTACACCTTC. As protein: CATSGAYGYGYTF. The chain joins TRBV24-1 to TRBJ1-2; no clear D. This CDR3 comprises 13 residues. The ends were cut back, 5 bases at V and 5 bases at J, with 11 bases in the middle. Looked up from germline, CDR1 is KGHDR and CDR2 is SFDVKD.

There are a few counts of this clone. This chain connects TRBV9 to TRBJ2-6; weak D call: TRBD1 (5 bases). Per germline, CDR1 SGDLS and CDR2 YYNGEE. The germline V and J ends were trimmed by 3 bases and 0 bases, with 7 bases remaining between them. This CDR3 has 15 residues. The CDR3 sequence: CASSAGNSGANVLTF. CDR3 DNA: TGTGCCAGCAGCGCAGGGAACTCTGGGGCCAACGTCCTGACTTTC.

The chain is built from TRBV6-5 and TRBJ1-5, with a tentative D call TRBD1 (5 bases). V shed 8 bases and J shed 6 bases, with 11 bases lying between them. This CDR3 comprises 12 residues. CDR1 and CDR2 from the germline V gene are MNHEY and SVGAGI. Here the CDR3 reads CASGHGGQPQHF. The CDR3 nucleotides read TGTGCCAGCGGCCACGGGGGTCAGCCCCAGCATTTT.

The chain is built from TRBV10-2 and TRBJ1-5; D unresolved. The CDR3 sequence is 13 residues long. CDR1 and CDR2 from the germline V gene are WSHSY and SAAADI. V dropped 6 bases and J dropped 0 bases, with 6 bases sitting between them. CDR3 protein: CASSAGSNQPQHF. The CDR3 bases are TGCGCCAGCAGCGCCGGTAGCAATCAGCCCCAGCATTTT.

The V call is TRBV4-1, the J call TRBJ2-1; 9 positions match TRBD1. This CDR3 is 15 amino acids long. The J segment lost 5 bases and the V segment lost 4 bases, leaving 6 bases of the junction unmatched. Per germline, CDR1 MGHRA and CDR2 YSYEKL. The CDR3 nucleotides read TGCGCCAGCAGCCTAGGGGACAGGGACGACAATGAGCAGTTCTTC. This gives the protein CASSLGDRDDNEQFF.

The chain is built from TRBV27 and TRBJ2-7, with TRBD1 matching 9 bases. V lost 3 bases and J lost 7; bases outside the gene matches: 16. The CDR3 is 17 residues long. Germline CDR1 and CDR2: MNHEY and SMNVEV (reference sequence). The CDR3 region has the DNA TGTGCCAGCAGTTTTCGACTCCGGGACAGGGCCGCCGGGGAGCAGTACTTC. It codes for CASSFRLRDRAAGEQYF.

The CDR3 spells CSASPSQGYNEQFF. The CDR3 region has the DNA TGCAGTGCTAGTCCCAGCCAGGGCTACAATGAGCAGTTCTTC. This rearrangement joins TRBV20-1 to TRBJ2-1, with a weak D call TRBD1 (5 bases). CDR3 length: 14 residues. V was clipped by 3 bases and J by 3 bases, with 12 bases between them. The germline CDR1 and CDR2 sequences are DFQATT and SNEGSKA (reference sequence).

This chain links TRBV9 with TRBJ2-2, with TRBD2 matching over 7 bases. V trimming: 0 bases; J trimming: 6 bases; junction bases outside the gene matches: 2. This CDR3 is built from 14 residues. In germline, CDR1 is SGDLS, CDR2 YYNGEE. CDR3 nucleotide sequence: TGTGCCAGCAGCGTAGGACGGGAGGCCGGGGAGCTGTTTTTT. Its translation: CASSVGREAGELFF.

The J gene is TRBJ2-1, the V gene TRBV5-1, with 7 nucleotides matching TRBD2. With 0 bases clipped from V and 5 bases from J, the junction kept 2 bases outside the gene matches. This CDR3 is built from 14 residues. CDR1 and CDR2 from the germline V gene are SGHRS and YFSETQ. This CDR3 reads CASSLGAGHNEQFF. As DNA, the CDR3 is TGCGCCAGCAGCTTGGGAGCGGGGCACAATGAGCAGTTCTTC.

This chain joins TRBV5-1 and TRBJ1-1; TRBD1 agrees at 10 bases. CDR1 and CDR2 (germline): SGHRS, YFSETQ. This CDR3 is built from 17 residues. The trim removed 4 bases at V and 2 bases at J, leaving 11 bases unmatched. The CDR3: CASSQRTGGSHNTEAFF. CDR3 in DNA: TGCGCCAGCAGCCAGAGGACAGGGGGGAGTCACAACACTGAAGCTTTCTTT.

The chain uses TRBV19 and TRBJ2-3, with 10 nucleotides matching TRBD2. V lost 7 bases and J lost 6; bases outside the gene matches: 13. The CDR3 spans 16 residues. CDR1 is LNHDA, CDR2 SQIVND, per germline (reference sequence). For the CDR3, the DNA is TGTGCCAGTACCACCGCAACGGAGCGGGGGGGTGATACGCAGTATTTT. It translates to CASTTATERGGDTQYF.